Below are 32 T cell receptor beta chains sequenced from a single sample in a study of shared clonotypes between healthy human individuals. TCRdb keeps only in-frame clones here, not all; method: immunoSEQ multiplex PCR. The repertoire holds about 610,000 clones, 95% to 96% seen once, with roughly 0.1% in the top ten. Positive CCR7 selection of CD45RO-negative cells yielded the naive CD8 cells, and terminally differentiated effector memory CD45RA+ cells were excluded. The sample taken for sequencing was naive CD8+ T cells sorted from blood. These receptors came from a woman in her twenties or thirties in good health.

The J gene is TRBJ2-5, the V gene TRBV19, with D unclear. The V end lost 5 bases, the J end lost 2 bases, and 15 bases lay between the germline ends. The length of the CDR3 is 15 residues. CDR1 LNHDA and CDR2 SQIVND come from the germline V gene (reference sequence). The CDR3 coding sequence is TGTGCCAGTAGTCTCCCTTACGGACCGCAAGAGACCCAGTACTTC. As protein: CASSLPYGPQETQYF. Full variable domain (outside the CDR3, taken from reference TRBV19 and TRBJ2-5): DGGITQSPKYLFRKEGQNVTLSCEQNLNHDAMYWYRQDPGQGLRLIYYSQIVNDFQKGDIAEGYSVSREKKESFPLTVTSAQKNPTAFYLCASSLPYGPQETQYFGPGTRLLVL.

The chain recombines TRBV5-6 with TRBJ2-2, with TRBD2 matching 8 bases. The trim removed 4 bases at V and 3 bases at J, leaving 2 bases unmatched. CDR1 is SGHDT and CDR2 is YYEEEE in the germline V gene. This CDR3 is built from 14 residues. As DNA, the CDR3 is TGTGCCAGCAGCGCGGGACTAGACACCGGGGAGCTGTTTTTT. Protein: CASSAGLDTGELFF. Full variable domain (remainder filled in from reference TRBV5-6 and TRBJ2-2): DAGVTQSPTHLIKTRGQQVTLRCSPKSGHDTVSWYQQALGQGPQFIFQYYEEEERQRGNFPDRFSGHQFPNYSSELNVNALLLGDSALYLCASSAGLDTGELFFGEGSRLTVL.

V and J are TRBV6-1 and TRBJ1-1; D gene ambiguous. The germline CDR1 and CDR2 sequences are MNHNS and SASEGT. The CDR3 runs 15 residues. V lost 2 bases and J 0 bases, leaving 10 bases between the germline ends. CDR3 coding DNA: TGTGCCAGCAGTGAACTAGGAGTTATGAACACTGAAGCTTTCTTT. Its protein is CASSELGVMNTEAFF.

On this clone: At the DNA level, this CDR3 is encoded by other sequences in the same sample as well. V gene TRBV28 combines with J gene TRBJ2-7; 8 nucleotides line up with TRBD2. In germline, CDR1 is MDHEN, CDR2 SYDVKM. This CDR3 is built from 14 residues. The trim removed 5 bases at V and 3 bases at J, leaving 6 bases unmatched. The CDR3 sequence: CASSPLAGLYEQYF. For the CDR3, the DNA is TGTGCCAGCAGTCCCCTAGCGGGTCTCTACGAGCAGTACTTC.

The DNA for the CDR3 is TGTGCCAGCAGCCAAGATCCTCCAGATACGCAGTATTTT. Translated, it gives CASSQDPPDTQYF. This chain connects TRBV4-2 to TRBJ2-3; no definite D call. Trimming left V 0 bases short and J 4 bases short, with 5 bases between. The CDR3 contains 13 residues. Germline V gene data show CDR1 as LGHNA and CDR2 as YNFKEQ.

The rearrangement joins TRBV5-6 to TRBJ1-5; D not resolved. Trimming shortened V by 4 bases and J by 2 bases, and 16 bases separated the two germline ends. Germline CDR1 reads SGHDT; CDR2 reads YYEEEE. The CDR3 sequence is 16 residues long. The CDR3 here is CASSLYETGGNQPQHF. The CDR3 DNA follows: TGTGCCAGCAGCCTATATGAGACGGGAGGCAATCAGCCCCAGCATTTT.

This clone was counted once. CDR3 loop: CASSLALSREASYEQYF. The DNA of the CDR3 is TGTGCCAGCAGCTTAGCGTTGAGTCGGGAAGCCTCCTACGAGCAGTACTTC. The chain uses TRBV7-6 and TRBJ2-7; D is possibly TRBD2 (5 bases). CDR1 and CDR2 (germline): SGHVS, FNYEAQ. The CDR3 contains 17 residues. The V gene lost 0 bases and the J gene lost 0 bases, with 15 bases spanning the gap.

This clone appeared once. The V and J genes are TRBV2 and TRBJ2-7; D ambiguous. The V gene lost 5 bases and the J gene lost 5 bases, with 10 bases spanning the gap. Germline V gene lookup returns CDR1 SNHLY and CDR2 FYNNEI. The CDR3 has 12 amino acids. The CDR3 nucleotides are TGTGCCAGCAGTTCCACCTCTAACGAGCAGTACTTC. Its translation: CASSSTSNEQYF.

The chain carries TRBV18 and TRBJ2-7, with D possibly TRBD2 on 5 matching bases. This CDR3 region has 14 residues. CDR1 and CDR2 (germline): KGHSH, LQKENI. V was cut by 6 bases and J by 12 bases, with 24 bases left in between. In DNA form, the CDR3 reads TGTGCCAGCTCCCCATCCGAGGGTCCGGGCTATCGGTACTTC. It encodes CASSPSEGPGYRYF.

The rearrangement uses TRBV15 and TRBJ2-3; D not certain. The germline V and J ends were trimmed by 1 base and 2 bases, with 10 bases remaining between them. The CDR3 has 15 amino acids. Germline CDR1 LNHNV, CDR2 YYDKDF (reference sequence). The CDR3 here is CATSRGETTTDTQYF. DNA of the CDR3: TGTGCCACCAGCAGAGGTGAAACCACCACAGATACGCAGTATTTT.

V and J are TRBV5-1 and TRBJ2-7; 10 positions agree with TRBD1. Trimming cost V 0 bases and J 5 bases; bases outside gene matches: 2. This CDR3 has 14 amino acids. CDR1 and CDR2 from the germline V gene are SGHRS and YFSETQ. CDR3 nucleotides: TGCGCCAGCAGCTTGGAGACAGGGGGCGACGAGCAGTACTTC. This encodes CASSLETGGDEQYF.

The CDR3 nucleotides read TGTGCCAGCACCCCCGGGACAGCCACCGGGGAGCTGTTTTTT. Translating gives CASTPGTATGELFF. The chain joins TRBV6-5 to TRBJ2-2; TRBD1 matches 7 bases. The CDR3 is made up of 14 amino acids. Germline V gives CDR1 MNHEY, CDR2 SVGAGI. V lost 7 bases and J lost 4; bases outside the gene matches: 6.

The chain couples TRBV13 to TRBJ2-1; 15 bases agree with TRBD2. The V segment lost 5 bases and the J segment 4 bases; nucleotides outside the gene matches: 6. Germline assignment: CDR1 PRHDT and CDR2 FYEKMQ (reference sequence). The CDR3 spans 17 residues. The CDR3 DNA follows: TGTGCCAGCAGCGGCGGGACTAGCGGGGGGTCATACAATGAGCAGTTCTTC. Translating it yields CASSGGTSGGSYNEQFF.

This rearrangement joins TRBV4-1 to TRBJ1-4; D possibly corresponds to TRBD1 (5 bases). V lost 1 base to trimming and J lost 8 bases, with 14 bases between them. Germline V gives CDR1 MGHRA, CDR2 YSYEKL. CDR3 size: 15 residues. The DNA of the CDR3 is TGCGCCAGCAGCCAAGTGGGGGTCGTATCAGAAAAACTGTTTTTT. It codes for CASSQVGVVSEKLFF.

The rearrangement uses TRBV2 and TRBJ2-7; D perhaps matches TRBD2 (5 bases). CDR3 size: 13 residues. Germline assignment: CDR1 SNHLY and CDR2 FYNNEI. Trimming stripped 4 bases from V and 5 bases from J, with 12 bases between. The CDR3 region has the DNA TGTGCCAGCAGTGGGGTTAGCGCCCACGAGCAGTACTTC. It encodes CASSGVSAHEQYF.

This chain joins TRBV6-4 and TRBJ1-2, with D perhaps TRBD1 (6 bases). V lost 5 bases to trimming and J lost 3 bases, with 13 bases between them. Per germline, CDR1 MRHNA and CDR2 SNTAGT. This CDR3 has 14 residues. CDR3: CASSPGNRDYGYTF. The CDR3 coding sequence is TGTGCCAGCAGTCCCGGGAACAGGGACTATGGCTACACCTTC.

The genes are TRBV19 and TRBJ2-5; TRBD2 matches at 7 bases. This CDR3 is 16 amino acids long. Germline V gives CDR1 LNHDA, CDR2 SQIVND (reference sequence). V gave up 1 base and J gave up 4 bases; unmatched junction bases: 9. This CDR3 reads CASSIVVGGSGETQYF. In DNA, the CDR3 is TGTGCCAGTAGTATAGTAGTCGGCGGGAGCGGAGAGACCCAGTACTTC.

This rearrangement joins TRBV28 to TRBJ2-7; TRBD2 matches at 13 bases. CDR1 and CDR2 from the germline V gene are MDHEN and SYDVKM. The CDR3 spans 12 residues. The ends lost 8 bases at V and 7 bases at J; junction bases unmatched: 2. The CDR3 DNA is TGTGCCAGCGAGACTAGCGGGAGGGAGCAGTACTTC. It translates to CASETSGREQYF.

This rearrangement joins TRBV19 to TRBJ1-5; D unresolved. The CDR3 is made up of 14 amino acids. Germline V gene lookup returns CDR1 LNHDA and CDR2 SQIVND (reference sequence). V was shortened by 7 bases and J by 4 bases, with 14 bases between the two germline ends. CDR3 protein: CASNAGSFNQPQHF. The CDR3, as DNA: TGTGCCAGTAACGCAGGCTCCTTTAATCAGCCCCAGCATTTT.

The V and J genes are TRBV28 and TRBJ2-1; 10 bases line up with TRBD2. The length of the CDR3 is 21 residues. Germline V gene lookup returns CDR1 MDHEN and CDR2 SYDVKM. The trim removed 5 bases at V and 6 bases at J, leaving 25 bases unmatched. The DNA of the CDR3 is TGTGCCAGCAGTACGAACTCCAGGGGGCAGGGGCTAGCGGGAGTCTCCAATGAGCAGTTCTTC. It yields the protein CASSTNSRGQGLAGVSNEQFF.

V is TRBV13 and J is TRBJ2-1; D is possibly TRBD1 (5 bases). Germline lookup yields CDR1 PRHDT and CDR2 FYEKMQ (reference sequence). The CDR3 has 15 residues. Trimming shortened V by 1 base and J by 2 bases, and 9 bases separated the two germline ends. DNA of the CDR3: TGTGCCAGCAGCTTAGCCCAGGGTACCTACAATGAGCAGTTCTTC. Translation gives CASSLAQGTYNEQFF.

V is TRBV11-2 and J is TRBJ1-1; 8 bases line up with TRBD1. The V gene's germline CDR1 is SGHAT and CDR2 FQNNGV. V lost 3 bases to trimming and J lost 6 bases; unmatched junction nucleotides: 3. The CDR3 is 13 amino acids. The CDR3 coding sequence is TGTGCCAGCAGCTTCGTACAGGGGGCTGAAGCTTTCTTT. Its protein is CASSFVQGAEAFF.

The genes are TRBV15 and TRBJ1-5; D gene uncertain. V was cut by 6 bases and J by 0 bases, with 12 bases left in between. CDR1 is LNHNV and CDR2 is YYDKDF in the germline V gene (reference sequence). CDR3 length: 15 residues. CDR3 in amino acids: CATRADQNSNQPQHF. CDR3 DNA: TGTGCCACCAGGGCAGATCAGAATAGCAATCAGCCCCAGCATTTT.

The chain's CDR3 is CASSPPPPYNEQFF. The CDR3 region has the DNA TGCGCCAGCAGCCCCCCTCCCCCCTACAATGAGCAGTTCTTC. The rearrangement uses TRBV4-1 and TRBJ2-1; D gene unclear. Germline-derived CDR1 and CDR2 are MGHRA and YSYEKL. V lost 4 bases and J 2 bases, leaving 9 bases between the germline ends. The CDR3 is made up of 14 amino acids.

The V gene is TRBV19, the J gene TRBJ2-1, with D tentatively TRBD2 (5 bases). The germline V gene has CDR1 LNHDA and CDR2 SQIVND (reference sequence). CDR3 size: 13 residues. V lost 6 bases and J 2 bases, leaving 8 bases between the germline ends. The CDR3 nucleotides are TGTGCCAGTAGCCCCGGGGCCTACAATGAGCAGTTCTTC. It yields the protein CASSPGAYNEQFF.

CDR3 DNA sequence: TGTGCCAGCAGTTTATCCCTTGCTGGTTCCCGGGGAGAGCAGTTCTTC. It translates to CASSLSLAGSRGEQFF. The V call is TRBV27, the J call TRBJ2-1; tentatively, D is TRBD2 (5 bases). This CDR3 region has 16 residues. Germline V gene lookup returns CDR1 MNHEY and CDR2 SMNVEV (reference sequence). Trimming cost V 0 bases and J 10 bases, with 19 bases left between them.

The chain couples TRBV4-1 to TRBJ2-1; tentative D call: TRBD1 (5 bases). V dropped 6 bases and J dropped 1 base, with 10 bases sitting between them. CDR1 and CDR2 from the germline V gene are MGHRA and YSYEKL. The CDR3 is 14 amino acids. The CDR3 loop reads CASRGHLSYNEQFF. As DNA, the CDR3 is TGCGCCAGCAGAGGACACCTGTCCTACAATGAGCAGTTCTTC.

This chain joins TRBV4-1 and TRBJ2-1, with TRBD2 matching over 9 bases. The ends lost 6 bases at V and 8 bases at J; junction bases unmatched: 11. In germline, CDR1 is MGHRA, CDR2 YSYEKL. CDR3 length equals 15 residues. This CDR3 is CASRRLSGSRDEQFF. CDR3 DNA sequence: TGCGCCAGCAGGAGACTTAGCGGGAGTAGAGATGAGCAGTTCTTC.

The rearrangement links TRBV7-9 to TRBJ1-3; no clear D. V shed 7 bases and J shed 0 bases, with 16 bases lying between them. CDR3 length: 16 amino acids. Per germline, CDR1 SEHNR and CDR2 FQNEAQ (reference sequence). The CDR3 sequence: CASNFLGISSGNTIYF. CDR3 bases: TGTGCCAGCAACTTCCTGGGAATAAGCTCTGGAAACACCATATATTTT.

The chain links TRBV19 to TRBJ2-2; D call uncertain. Trimming left V 0 bases short and J 8 bases short, with 10 bases between. The length of the CDR3 is 14 residues. CDR1 LNHDA and CDR2 SQIVND come from the germline V gene (reference sequence). The chain's CDR3 is CASSIDHQPGELFF. In DNA form, the CDR3 reads TGTGCCAGTAGTATAGATCACCAGCCAGGGGAGCTGTTTTTT.

The chain is built from TRBV2 and TRBJ2-7, with TRBD2 as a possible D gene (5 bases). This CDR3 comprises 15 residues. Trimming left V 3 bases short and J 0 bases short, with 12 bases between. Looked up from germline, CDR1 is SNHLY and CDR2 is FYNNEI. CDR3 protein: CASSDFIAFSYEQYF. CDR3 coding DNA: TGTGCCAGCAGTGATTTTATAGCGTTCTCCTACGAGCAGTACTTC.

This rearrangement joins TRBV5-1 to TRBJ2-7, with D unclear. Germline V gene sequence: CDR1 SGHRS, CDR2 YFSETQ. Trimming removed 0 bases at V and 6 bases at J, with 13 bases between. There are 14 residues in the CDR3. The CDR3 loop reads CASSLGQDSAEQYF. CDR3 nucleotide sequence: TGCGCCAGCAGCTTGGGTCAAGATAGTGCCGAGCAGTACTTC.